Presented here are 8 T cell receptor beta chains from one specimen sequenced in a study of cytomegalovirus exposure and HLA in healthy donors. The PCR was carried out with 60 Vbeta primers and 13 Jbeta primers. The table came from immunoSEQ multiplex PCR; TCRdb's copy has only in-frame clones and leaves some out. Among around 91,000 clones, around 80% were seen once, and the ten largest hold nearly 2.5%. Sequencing was carried out using PBMCs. These receptors originate from a male donor in good health and CMV-seropositive.

J is TRBJ1-5 and V is TRBV19, with 11 bases that match TRBD1. The ends lost 3 bases at V and 4 bases at J; junction bases unmatched: 8. Looked up from germline, CDR1 is LNHDA and CDR2 is SQIVND (reference sequence). This CDR3 is 17 amino acids long. The CDR3 is CASSISRTGGKNQPQHF. CDR3 nucleotide sequence: TGTGCCAGTAGTATCTCCAGGACAGGGGGCAAGAATCAGCCCCAGCATTTT.

The chain recombines TRBV2 with TRBJ1-1; TRBD1 agrees at 8 bases. Germline CDR1 reads SNHLY; CDR2 reads FYNNEI. V lost 5 bases to trimming and J lost 4 bases; unmatched junction nucleotides: 3. This CDR3 has 13 residues. The CDR3 DNA reads TGTGCCAGCAGTCTCGACAGGGGCACTGAAGCTTTCTTT. Its protein is CASSLDRGTEAFF. Looking up the rest from reference TRBV2 and TRBJ1-1 gives the full variable domain: EPEVTQTPSHQVTQMGQEVILRCVPISNHLYFYWYRQILGQKVEFLVSFYNNEISEKSEIFDDQFSVERPDGSNFTLKIRSTKLEDSAMYFCASSLDRGTEAFFGQGTRLTVV.

The CDR3 is CASSGPWTDNEAFF. The CDR3 DNA reads TGTGCCAGCAGCGGCCCCTGGACGGACAATGAAGCTTTCTTT. The chain joins TRBV9 to TRBJ1-1; the D gene is possibly TRBD1 (5 bases). CDR3 length: 14 amino acids. The V and J ends lost 3 bases and 7 bases respectively, with 16 bases between them. CDR1 is SGDLS, CDR2 YYNGEE, per germline.

The chain combines TRBV7-9 with TRBJ1-2; D unclear. This CDR3 spans 16 amino acids. Germline values: CDR1 SEHNR, CDR2 FQNEAQ (reference sequence). V lost 1 base and J 4 bases, leaving 16 bases between the germline ends. CDR3 sequence (DNA): TGTGCCAGCAGCTTAGTATGGTCAGAAATCGTCTATGGCTACACCTTC. This codes for CASSLVWSEIVYGYTF.

V and J are TRBV6-1 and TRBJ2-2; 11 nucleotides match TRBD2. This CDR3 comprises 16 residues. CDR1 is MNHNS, CDR2 SASEGT, per germline. The V gene end was trimmed by 4 bases and the J gene end by 6 bases; junction bases not matched to a gene: 7. The CDR3 here is CASSALAGVYPGELFF. Written as DNA, the CDR3 is TGTGCCAGCAGTGCACTAGCGGGAGTCTACCCCGGGGAGCTGTTTTTT.

The chain uses TRBV9 and TRBJ2-3; 14 bases are a match to TRBD2. CDR3 length: 16 residues. Losses at the gene ends were 4 bases for V and 4 bases for J; bases not matched to a gene: 5. Germline V gene data show CDR1 as SGDLS and CDR2 as YYNGEE. CDR3 sequence: CASSSGTSGRPDTQYF. For the CDR3, the DNA is TGTGCCAGCAGCTCGGGGACTAGCGGGAGACCAGATACGCAGTATTTT.

V is TRBV5-4 and J is TRBJ2-1, with D maybe TRBD2 (6 bases). CDR3 length: 16 residues. V was trimmed by 4 bases and J by 0 bases, leaving 14 bases between them. Germline V gene sequence: CDR1 SGHNT, CDR2 YYREEE (reference sequence). CDR3 in amino acids: CASSPRTMSSYNEQFF. Written as DNA, the CDR3 is TGTGCCAGCAGCCCCAGGACTATGAGCTCCTACAATGAGCAGTTCTTC. The full variable domain, in which reference TRBV5-4 and TRBJ2-1 provide the parts outside the CDR3, is ETGVTQSPTHLIKTRGQQVTLRCSSQSGHNTVSWYQQALGQGPQFIFQYYREEENGRGNFPPRFSGLQFPNYSSELNVNALELDDSALYLCASSPRTMSSYNEQFFGPGTRLTVL.

The chain carries TRBV4-3 and TRBJ2-2, with 13 bases identical to TRBD2. Germline trimming cut 3 bases from V and 6 bases from J; bases unmatched to any gene: 7. Germline V gene data show CDR1 as LGHNA and CDR2 as YSLEER. This CDR3 spans 17 amino acids. This CDR3 is CASSQMGLAGKAGELFF. CDR3 nucleotides: TGCGCCAGCAGCCAGATGGGACTAGCGGGAAAGGCCGGGGAGCTGTTTTTT.